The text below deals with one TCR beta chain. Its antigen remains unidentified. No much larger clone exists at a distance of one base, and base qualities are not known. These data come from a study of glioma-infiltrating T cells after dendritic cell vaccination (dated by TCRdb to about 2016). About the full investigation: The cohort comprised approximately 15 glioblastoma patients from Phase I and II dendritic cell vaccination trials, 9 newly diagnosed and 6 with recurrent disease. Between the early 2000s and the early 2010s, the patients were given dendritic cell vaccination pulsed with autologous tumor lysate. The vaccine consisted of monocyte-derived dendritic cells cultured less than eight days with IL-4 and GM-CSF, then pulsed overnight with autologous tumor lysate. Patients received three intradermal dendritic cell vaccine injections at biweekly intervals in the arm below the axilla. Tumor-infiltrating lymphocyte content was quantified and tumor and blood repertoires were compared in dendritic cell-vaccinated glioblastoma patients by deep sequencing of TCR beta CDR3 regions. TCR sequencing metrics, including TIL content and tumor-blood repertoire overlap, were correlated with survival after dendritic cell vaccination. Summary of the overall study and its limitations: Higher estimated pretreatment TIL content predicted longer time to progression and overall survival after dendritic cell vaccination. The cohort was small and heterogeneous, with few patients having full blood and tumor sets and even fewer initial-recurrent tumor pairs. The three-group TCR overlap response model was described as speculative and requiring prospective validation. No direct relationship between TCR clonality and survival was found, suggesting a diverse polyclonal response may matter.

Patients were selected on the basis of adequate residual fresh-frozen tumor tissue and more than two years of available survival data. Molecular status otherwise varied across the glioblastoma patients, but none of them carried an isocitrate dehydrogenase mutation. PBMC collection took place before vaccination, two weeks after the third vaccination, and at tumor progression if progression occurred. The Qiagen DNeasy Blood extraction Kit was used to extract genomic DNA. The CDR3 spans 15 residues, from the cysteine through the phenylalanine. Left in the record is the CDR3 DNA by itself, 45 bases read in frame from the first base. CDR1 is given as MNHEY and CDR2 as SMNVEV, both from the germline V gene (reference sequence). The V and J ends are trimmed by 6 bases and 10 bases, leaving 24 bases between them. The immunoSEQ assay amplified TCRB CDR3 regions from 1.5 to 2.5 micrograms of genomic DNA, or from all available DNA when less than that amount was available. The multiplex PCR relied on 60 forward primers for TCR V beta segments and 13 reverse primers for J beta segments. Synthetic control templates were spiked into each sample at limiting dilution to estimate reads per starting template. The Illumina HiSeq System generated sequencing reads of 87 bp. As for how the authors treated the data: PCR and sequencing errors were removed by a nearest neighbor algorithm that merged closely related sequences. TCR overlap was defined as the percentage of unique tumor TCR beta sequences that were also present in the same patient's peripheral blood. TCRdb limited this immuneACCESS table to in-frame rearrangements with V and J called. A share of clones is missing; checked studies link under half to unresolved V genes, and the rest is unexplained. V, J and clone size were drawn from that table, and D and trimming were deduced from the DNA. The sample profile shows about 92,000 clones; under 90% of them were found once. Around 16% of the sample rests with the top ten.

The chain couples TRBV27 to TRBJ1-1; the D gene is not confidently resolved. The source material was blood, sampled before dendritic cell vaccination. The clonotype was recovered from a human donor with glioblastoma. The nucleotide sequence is TGTGCCAGCAGCCCGCCATGGGGTTCGGTAGCGACAGCTTTCTTT. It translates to CASSPPWGSVATAFF.